These 27 T cell receptor beta chains were all obtained from the same sample, sequenced in a study of OX40 agonist ivuxolimab in advanced cancers. Libraries were prepared by immunoSEQ multiplex PCR; TCRdb keeps only in-frame clonotypes and omits some of them. The sample comprises tens of thousands of clones, more than 70% of which are singletons, and 4.5% to 5.5% rests with the top ten. Sequencing used CD4+ or CD8+ T cells sorted from blood, obtained in a trial of the OX40 agonist ivuxolimab. The receptors here all came from an adult with an advanced solid tumor such as melanoma, head and neck, liver or kidney cancer.

V is TRBV28 and J is TRBJ2-3; D gene ambiguous. The CDR3 spans 12 residues. The germline V and J ends were trimmed by 6 bases and 4 bases, with 8 bases remaining between them. The germline V gene encodes CDR1 MDHEN and CDR2 SYDVKM. The CDR3, as DNA: TGTGCCAGCAGCTGGTTATCAGATACGCAGTATTTT. Translated: CASSWLSDTQYF. The full variable domain, its missing parts supplied by reference TRBV28 and TRBJ2-3, is DVKVTQSSRYLVKRTGEKVFLECVQDMDHENMFWYRQDPGLGLRLIYFSYDVKMKEKGDIPEGYSVSREKKERFSLILESASTNQTSMYLCASSWLSDTQYFGPGTRLTVL.

J is TRBJ2-7 and V is TRBV5-1; D unresolved. V was cut by 2 bases and J by 8 bases, with 5 bases left in between. The CDR3 length is 10 residues. Germline CDR1 SGHRS, CDR2 YFSETQ. The CDR3 protein is CASSFSQQYF. The CDR3 DNA follows: TGCGCCAGCAGCTTTAGCCAGCAGTACTTC.

This sequence joins TRBV20-1 and TRBJ2-5, with D unresolved. V was shortened by 5 bases and J by 0 bases, with 4 bases between the two germline ends. CDR3 size: 11 residues. Per germline, CDR1 DFQATT and CDR2 SNEGSKA (reference sequence). CDR3 residues: CSAGHQETQYF. The DNA for the CDR3 is TGCAGTGCTGGACACCAAGAGACCCAGTACTTC.

The chain carries TRBV4-1 and TRBJ1-6; D gene uncertain. Germline V gene sequence: CDR1 MGHRA, CDR2 YSYEKL. V shed 0 bases and J shed 5 bases, with 14 bases lying between them. The CDR3 covers 17 residues. Written as DNA, the CDR3 is TGCGCCAGCAGCCAAGAGCTGGAGGGATATGATAATTCACCCCTCCACTTT. Protein product: CASSQELEGYDNSPLHF.

This clone was counted a single time. The chain is built from TRBV5-5 and TRBJ1-1; D possibly corresponds to TRBD1 (5 bases). This CDR3 is built from 14 residues. V lost 0 bases and J 4 bases, leaving 10 bases between the germline ends. CDR1 and CDR2 (germline): SGHKS, YYEKEE (reference sequence). Here the CDR3 reads CASSLDRQSTEAFF. CDR3 in DNA: TGTGCCAGCAGCTTGGACAGGCAAAGCACTGAAGCTTTCTTT.

The rearrangement uses TRBV2 and TRBJ1-5; 8 bases are a match to TRBD1. The V segment lost 7 bases and the J segment 2 bases; nucleotides outside the gene matches: 7. There are 15 residues in the CDR3. The germline CDR1 and CDR2 sequences are SNHLY and FYNNEI. CDR3 nucleotide sequence: TGTGCCAGCACCCCGGACAGGGTTGGCAATCAGCCCCAGCATTTT. Translated: CASTPDRVGNQPQHF. The full variable domain, completed using reference TRBV2 and TRBJ1-5, is EPEVTQTPSHQVTQMGQEVILRCVPISNHLYFYWYRQILGQKVEFLVSFYNNEISEKSEIFDDQFSVERPDGSNFTLKIRSTKLEDSAMYFCASTPDRVGNQPQHFGDGTRLSIL.

The CDR3 region has the DNA TGCGCCAGCAGCTTGGTGGGGACGGGGAGGGCTGAAGCTTTCTTT. Its translation is CASSLVGTGRAEAFF. This chain joins TRBV5-1 and TRBJ1-1; a weak D match, TRBD1 (5 bases). Germline V CDR1 and CDR2: SGHRS, YFSETQ. V lost 0 bases and J lost 6, with 15 bases in between. The CDR3 consists of 15 residues. Filled out from reference TRBV5-1 and TRBJ1-1, the complete variable domain reads KAGVTQTPRYLIKTRGQQVTLSCSPISGHRSVSWYQQTPGQGLQFLFEYFSETQRNKGNFPGRFSGRQFSNSRSEMNVSTLELGDSALYLCASSLVGTGRAEAFFGQGTRLTVV.

This chain connects TRBV21-1 to TRBJ2-1; the tabulated D call, TRBD1, remains unverified against the DNA. TRBV21-1 is termed a pseudogene. This CDR3 contains 16 residues. The CDR3 nucleotides read TGTGCCAGCAGCACTCACAGGGGGTTCATCTACAATGAGCAGTTCTTC. This sequence encodes CASSTHRGFIYNEQFF.

V gene TRBV25-1 combines with J gene TRBJ2-7; D might be TRBD2 (7 bases). V lost 2 bases to trimming and J lost 1 base, with 12 bases between them. The CDR3 covers 15 residues. The germline V gene has CDR1 MGHDK and CDR2 SYGVNS. CDR3 nucleotides: TGTGCCAGCAGTGAAAGGGGGGGCGTTTCCTACGAGCAGTACTTC. Residues: CASSERGGVSYEQYF.

The rearrangement joins TRBV19 to TRBJ2-1, with TRBD1 matching over 7 bases. Germline trimming cut 4 bases from V and 13 bases from J; bases unmatched to any gene: 4. CDR3 length equals 11 residues. The germline V gene has CDR1 LNHDA and CDR2 SQIVND (reference sequence). CDR3 loop: CASSRDRHQFF. The CDR3 bases are TGTGCCAGTAGTAGGGACAGACATCAGTTCTTC.

The CDR3 sequence is CAISESLAESYEQYV. In DNA, the CDR3 is TGTGCCATCAGTGAGAGTCTAGCGGAGTCCTACGAGCAGTACGTC. V is TRBV10-3 and J is TRBJ2-7, with TRBD2 identical over 7 bases. The CDR3 totals 15 residues. After removal of 2 bases from V and 1 base from J, the junction contained 5 bases not matched to a gene. Per germline, CDR1 ENHRY and CDR2 SYGVKD.

This clone was seen just once. This chain uses TRBV30 with TRBJ1-5, with TRBD1 as a possible D gene (6 bases). The germline V gene encodes CDR1 GTSNPN and CDR2 SVGIG (reference sequence). The V and J ends lost 2 bases and 2 bases respectively, with 13 bases between them. The CDR3 covers 15 residues. This CDR3 reads CAWSMGGAGNQPQHF. Here the CDR3 DNA reads TGTGCCTGGAGTATGGGGGGCGCGGGCAATCAGCCCCAGCATTTT.

The rearrangement links TRBV5-6 to TRBJ1-1; 8 bases are shared with TRBD1. The CDR3 extends over 15 amino acids. Germline V gene sequence: CDR1 SGHDT, CDR2 YYEEEE. The ends lost 3 bases at V and 8 bases at J; junction bases unmatched: 12. The CDR3 sequence is CASSWRGQGQQEAFF. In nucleotides, the CDR3 is TGTGCCAGCAGCTGGAGAGGACAGGGCCAACAAGAAGCTTTCTTT.

The genes are TRBV4-1 and TRBJ2-5, with TRBD2 as a possible D gene (5 bases). V dropped 0 bases and J dropped 7 bases, with 18 bases sitting between them. Germline CDR1 MGHRA, CDR2 YSYEKL. The CDR3 totals 16 residues. The CDR3 region is CASSQETTLAGLTQYF. In DNA form, the CDR3 reads TGCGCCAGCAGCCAAGAGACTACCCTCGCGGGTCTGACCCAGTACTTC.

This chain connects TRBV19 to TRBJ2-5, with a tentative D call TRBD2 (6 bases). Germline loops: CDR1 LNHDA, CDR2 SQIVND (reference sequence). V was clipped by 2 bases and J by 5 bases, with 21 bases between them. This CDR3 is 17 amino acids long. The CDR3 sequence is CASSIFGGGLGGETQYF. CDR3 DNA sequence: TGTGCCAGTAGTATATTCGGCGGTGGACTTGGAGGGGAGACCCAGTACTTC. The whole variable domain, remainder taken from reference TRBV19 and TRBJ2-5, is DGGITQSPKYLFRKEGQNVTLSCEQNLNHDAMYWYRQDPGQGLRLIYYSQIVNDFQKGDIAEGYSVSREKKESFPLTVTSAQKNPTAFYLCASSIFGGGLGGETQYFGPGTRLLVL.

This clone was recorded only once. The chain joins TRBV5-4 to TRBJ1-1; 12 bases align to TRBD1. The germline CDR1 and CDR2 sequences are SGHNT and YYREEE (reference sequence). The junction had 4 bases not matched to a gene; V was cut back by 1 base and J by 0 bases. The CDR3 covers 17 residues. CDR3 DNA sequence: TGTGCCAGCAGCTTGTTGGGACAGGGGGCTGTGAACACTGAAGCTTTCTTT. It is translated as CASSLLGQGAVNTEAFF.

This clone was picked up a small number of times. The V gene is TRBV19, the J gene TRBJ1-1; D might be TRBD1 (6 bases). This CDR3 is built from 13 residues. Trimming took 5 bases from V and 1 from J, leaving 8 bases between them. Germline V gene data show CDR1 as LNHDA and CDR2 as SQIVND (reference sequence). The chain's CDR3 is CASSRTENTEAFF. The CDR3 DNA reads TGTGCCAGTAGTCGGACAGAGAACACTGAAGCTTTCTTT.

This sequence joins TRBV5-1 and TRBJ2-1; either TRBD1 or TRBD2 may supply D (7 bases each). Trimming removed 2 bases from V and 0 bases from J, with 15 bases in between. The CDR3 contains 17 residues. Germline lookup yields CDR1 SGHRS and CDR2 YFSETQ. The CDR3 loop is CASSLRGGGSSYNEQFF. CDR3 bases: TGCGCCAGCAGCTTAAGAGGGGGCGGGAGCTCCTACAATGAGCAGTTCTTC.

CDR3 sequence (DNA): TGCGCCAGCAGCCAAGCCCGGGCCAACAATGAGCAGTTCTTC. It codes for CASSQARANNEQFF. The chain has TRBV4-3 and TRBJ2-1; no clear D gene. V gave up 1 base and J gave up 5 bases, with 9 bases separating them. The CDR3 has 14 residues. The germline gives CDR1 LGHNA, CDR2 YSLEER.

The rearrangement joins TRBV6-5 to TRBJ1-1; 8 bases fit TRBD1. In germline, CDR1 is MNHEY, CDR2 SVGAGI. This CDR3 spans 15 amino acids. With 5 bases clipped from V and 6 bases from J, the junction kept 11 bases outside the gene matches. The CDR3 coding sequence is TGTGCCAGCAGTACCCGGGACAGGCTTTGGGCTGAAGCTTTCTTT. Translating it yields CASSTRDRLWAEAFF.

V and J are TRBV5-4 and TRBJ1-1; D unresolved. The germline V gene encodes CDR1 SGHNT and CDR2 YYREEE (reference sequence). Trimming took 3 bases from V and 1 from J, leaving 10 bases between them. The CDR3 loop spans 14 amino acids. The CDR3 region is CASSWEGANTEAFF. CDR3 DNA: TGTGCCAGCAGCTGGGAAGGCGCGAACACTGAAGCTTTCTTT.

This sequence joins TRBV11-3 and TRBJ1-3; D might be TRBD1 (6 bases). CDR1 and CDR2 (germline): SGHNT, YENEEA. Trimming took off 2 bases at V and 0 bases at J, with 11 bases between the two ends. The CDR3 extends over 16 amino acids. CDR3 sequence (DNA): TGTGCCAGCAGCTTATCGGGACAAAGCTCTGGAAACACCATATATTTT. Translation: CASSLSGQSSGNTIYF.

The J gene is TRBJ2-1, the V gene TRBV7-2; tentative D call: TRBD1 (6 bases). The CDR3 has 16 amino acids. Germline lookup yields CDR1 SGHTA and CDR2 FQGNSA. Trimming cost V 4 bases and J 0 bases, with 13 bases left between them. CDR3 sequence: CASSSRTVSSYNEQFF. For the CDR3, the DNA is TGTGCCAGCAGCTCCAGGACAGTAAGCTCCTACAATGAGCAGTTCTTC.

The V gene is TRBV5-6, the J gene TRBJ2-1; 9 nucleotides agree with TRBD2. The V gene's germline CDR1 is SGHDT and CDR2 YYEEEE. Trimming took 4 bases from V and 0 from J; bases not matched to a gene: 2. This CDR3 has 15 amino acids. CDR3 amino acids: CASSRLADSYNEQFF. As DNA, the CDR3 is TGTGCCAGCAGCAGACTAGCGGACTCCTACAATGAGCAGTTCTTC.

The genes are TRBV11-3 and TRBJ2-3; 7 nucleotides align to TRBD1. The CDR3 runs to 14 residues. Germline assignment: CDR1 SGHNT and CDR2 YENEEA. V dropped 4 bases and J dropped 5; count of bases not matched to a gene: 6. CDR3: CASSSTGFGDTQYF. The CDR3 DNA reads as TGTGCCAGCAGCTCGACAGGGTTTGGAGATACGCAGTATTTT.

The chain combines TRBV7-6 with TRBJ1-2, with D possibly matching TRBD1 (6 bases). The germline V and J ends were trimmed by 5 bases and 2 bases, with 24 bases remaining between them. This CDR3 is 18 amino acids long. Germline CDR1 is SGHVS and CDR2 is FNYEAQ. The CDR3 nucleotides are TGTGCCAGCAGCCTCTCCCCGGCAGGGTCAGGGGAAAACTATGGCTACACCTTC. It codes for CASSLSPAGSGENYGYTF.

The genes are TRBV27 and TRBJ2-7; perhaps TRBD1 as D (6 bases). The CDR3 sequence is 15 residues long. Deletions cut 2 bases from V and 2 bases from J, with 13 bases between. Germline values: CDR1 MNHEY, CDR2 SMNVEV (reference sequence). The CDR3 nucleotides read TGTGCCAGCAGTTTAGGACAGAAAGGGACCTACGAGCAGTACTTC. Its translation is CASSLGQKGTYEQYF.